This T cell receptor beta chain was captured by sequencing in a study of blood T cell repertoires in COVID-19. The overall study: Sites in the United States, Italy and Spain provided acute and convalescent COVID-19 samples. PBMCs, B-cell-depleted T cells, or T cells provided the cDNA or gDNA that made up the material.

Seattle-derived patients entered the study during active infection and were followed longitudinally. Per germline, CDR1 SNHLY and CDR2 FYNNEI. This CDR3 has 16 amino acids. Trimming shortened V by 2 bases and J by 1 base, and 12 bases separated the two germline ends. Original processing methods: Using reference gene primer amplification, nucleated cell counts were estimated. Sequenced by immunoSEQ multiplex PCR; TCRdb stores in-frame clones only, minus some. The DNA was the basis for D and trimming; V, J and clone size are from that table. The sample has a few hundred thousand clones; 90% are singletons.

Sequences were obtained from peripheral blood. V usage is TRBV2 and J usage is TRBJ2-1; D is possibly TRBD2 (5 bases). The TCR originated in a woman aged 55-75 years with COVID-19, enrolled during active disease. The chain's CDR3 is CASSERGIPSYNEQFF. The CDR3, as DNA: TGTGCCAGCAGTGAACGGGGAATACCATCCTACAATGAGCAGTTCTTC. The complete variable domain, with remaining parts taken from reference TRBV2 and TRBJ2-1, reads EPEVTQTPSHQVTQMGQEVILRCVPISNHLYFYWYRQILGQKVEFLVSFYNNEISEKSEIFDDQFSVERPDGSNFTLKIRSTKLEDSAMYFCASSERGIPSYNEQFFGPGTRLTVL.